This TCR beta chain was sequenced during a study of graft-versus-host responses after intestinal transplantation (dated by TCRdb to about 2021). Regarding the complete study: The transplants that recipients received were multivisceral, liver-intestinal, or isolated intestinal. Anti-thymocyte globulin induction was given to all recipients, followed by maintenance tacrolimus and steroids for approximately three years. Bulk TCR-beta CDR3 sequencing was used to track graft-versus-host and host-versus-graft alloreactive T cell clones in the graft, circulation and bone marrow after intestinal transplantation. Instead of going to the commercial service, samples from a few later patients were sequenced in-house on an Illumina MiSeq and processed with MiXCR. Alloreactive clones were identified by sequencing pre-transplant mixed lymphocyte reaction products and comparing them with unstimulated pre-transplant donor and recipient T cells. Of the 20 to 25 intestinal transplant recipients enrolled in the cohort, one of whom was a retransplant, 3 patients without pretransplant specimens were excluded. Donor T cell macrochimerism was defined as a peak of at least 4% donor T cells among recipient peripheral blood mononuclear cells.

A remark on this clone: The target of this receptor is not known. The sample holds no much larger clone one base away, and base qualities are not on file.

Bone marrow was aspirated after transplant from the posterior iliac crest or another site chosen by the physician. The library was built by means of the immunoSEQ multiplex PCR assay. High-throughput TCR-beta CDR3 sequencing of genomic DNA from most patients was performed by Adaptive Biotechnologies. In the paper's pipeline: Adaptive's ImmunoSEQ software supplied the TCR sequencing data for 15 to 20 patients, while MiXCR and VDJtools were used to process a few other patients. CDR3 nucleotide sequences shared between donor and recipient were removed because the origin of such sequences could not be assigned. At least 2-fold expansion over unstimulated cells and a minimum CFSE-low frequency of 0.002% (template counts) or 0.001% (read counts) were required for clones to be classified as alloreactive. A clone was considered mappable if detected in the sequenced pre-transplant spleen, lymph node, or MLR CFSE-low populations of the donor or recipient. Cumulative frequency of alloreactive clones was calculated as a percentage of all sequences weighted by copy number. The source is immuneACCESS, and TCRdb retained only in-frame sequences with V and J called. Part of the clones is not carried over; for the studies checked, unresolved V genes explain less than half of this, and the remainder is unexplained. The V and J calls and clone size were taken over from that table, and D and trimming were inferred from the DNA. The sample yields about 9,600 clones; roughly 96% were counted once. Roughly 17% of the sample goes to the ten largest clones.

Study-level results and caveats: The relatively low number and heterogeneity of intestinal transplant patients limited the conclusions. High GvH to HvG T cell clonal ratios were observed in the allografts of patients with donor T cell macrochimerism. Early after transplant, peak levels of circulating GvH clones were associated with declines in HvG clones. GvH clones were detected in recipient bone marrow, and some of these GvH clones were observed earlier in ileal mucosa or blood, consistent with an intestinal mucosal origin.

The receptor comes from a human patient who received an intestinal transplant, so some T cells may come from the graft donor. The sequencing here drew on bone marrow, taken approximately 530 days after intestinal transplantation.

For the CDR3, the sequence is CSVDRLGMPTEAFF. The nucleotides read TGCAGCGTCGACAGGTTAGGGATGCCCACTGAAGCTTTCTTT. The chain links TRBV29-1 with TRBJ1-1; tentative D gene TRBD1, with 6 bases matching. Deletion took 6 bases off V and 4 bases off J, with a span of 18 bases between the germline ends. From the cysteine through the phenylalanine, the CDR3 covers 14 amino acids. Kept here is only the CDR3 DNA, which spans 42 bases and is read in frame from base 1. The germline V gene provides CDR1 SQVTM and CDR2 ANQGSEA.